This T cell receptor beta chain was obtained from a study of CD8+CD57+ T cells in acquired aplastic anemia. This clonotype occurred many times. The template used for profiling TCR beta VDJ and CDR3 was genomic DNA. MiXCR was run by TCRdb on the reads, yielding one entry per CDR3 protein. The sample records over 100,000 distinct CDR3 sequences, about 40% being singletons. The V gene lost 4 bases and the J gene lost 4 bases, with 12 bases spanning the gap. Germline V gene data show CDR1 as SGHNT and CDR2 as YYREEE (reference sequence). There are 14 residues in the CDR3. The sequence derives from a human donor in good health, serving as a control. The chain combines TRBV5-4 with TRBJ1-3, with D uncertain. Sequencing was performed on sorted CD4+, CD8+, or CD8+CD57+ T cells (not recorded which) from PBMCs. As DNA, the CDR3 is TGTGCCAGCAGCGCCTCAAACCAGGGAAACACCATATATTTT. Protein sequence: CASSASNQGNTIYF.